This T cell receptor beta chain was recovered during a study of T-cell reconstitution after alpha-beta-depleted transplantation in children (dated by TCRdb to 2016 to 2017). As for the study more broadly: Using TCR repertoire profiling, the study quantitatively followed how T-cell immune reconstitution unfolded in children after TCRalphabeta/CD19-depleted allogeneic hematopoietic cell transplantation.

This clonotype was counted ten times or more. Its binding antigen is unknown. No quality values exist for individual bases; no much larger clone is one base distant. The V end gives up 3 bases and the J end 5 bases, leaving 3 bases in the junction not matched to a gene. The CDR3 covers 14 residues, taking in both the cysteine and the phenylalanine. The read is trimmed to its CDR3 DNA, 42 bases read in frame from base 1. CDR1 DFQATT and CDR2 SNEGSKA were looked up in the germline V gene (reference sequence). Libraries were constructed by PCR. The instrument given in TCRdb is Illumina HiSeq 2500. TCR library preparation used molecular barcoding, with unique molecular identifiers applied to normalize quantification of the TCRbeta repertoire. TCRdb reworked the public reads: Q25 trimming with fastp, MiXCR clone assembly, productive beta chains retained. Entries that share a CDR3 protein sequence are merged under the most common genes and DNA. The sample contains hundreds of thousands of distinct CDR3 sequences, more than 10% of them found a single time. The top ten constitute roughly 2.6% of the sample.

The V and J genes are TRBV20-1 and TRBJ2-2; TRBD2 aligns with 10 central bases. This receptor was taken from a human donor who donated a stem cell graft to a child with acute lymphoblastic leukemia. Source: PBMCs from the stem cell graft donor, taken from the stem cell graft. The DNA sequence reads TGCAGTGCTAGGCTAGCGGGAGATACCGGGGAGCTGTTTTTT. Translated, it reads CSARLAGDTGELFF.